This TCR beta chain was captured in a study of blood T cell repertoires in COVID-19. Study summary: Acute and convalescent COVID-19 samples came from the United States, Italy and Spain. Sample material is recorded as cDNA or gDNA derived from T cells, B-cell-depleted T cells, or PBMCs.

Sequencing used immunoSEQ multiplex PCR; TCRdb keeps in-frame clones, though not all of them. The sample has roughly 120,000 clones, about 85% seen once. This CDR3 has 11 amino acids. Germline V CDR1 and CDR2: MDHEN, SYDVKM. As for this clone: At one boundary the junction diverges from the germline segment, which might be a read error.

The gene calls are TRBV28 and TRBJ1-1, with 7 bases that match TRBD1. Sequenced: peripheral blood. The receptor comes from a man aged 40-55 years with acute or convalescent COVID-19. CDR3 residues: CASRTGTAYNF. The CDR3 coding sequence is TGTGCCAGCAGGACCGGGACAGCCTATAATTTT.